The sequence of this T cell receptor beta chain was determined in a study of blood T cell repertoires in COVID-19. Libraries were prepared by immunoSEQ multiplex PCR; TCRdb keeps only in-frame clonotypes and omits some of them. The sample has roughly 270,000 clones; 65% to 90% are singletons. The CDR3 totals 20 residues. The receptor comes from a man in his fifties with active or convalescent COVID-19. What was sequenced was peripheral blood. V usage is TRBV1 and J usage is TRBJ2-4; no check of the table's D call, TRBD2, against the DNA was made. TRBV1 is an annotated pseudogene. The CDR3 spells CTSSQGDSKPHHLAKNIQYF. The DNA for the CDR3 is TGCACCAGCAGCCAAGGAGACTCAAAACCGCACCACCTAGCCAAAAACATTCAGTACTTC.